What follows are 26 T cell receptor beta chains derived from one specimen sequenced in a study of identical twins. TCRdb re-called the 5' RACE reads through MiXCR, storing one row per CDR3 protein. Found here are roughly 470,000 distinct CDR3 sequences, around 15% of them singletons; the top ten hold more than 0.8%. The same sample was also used in a study of yellow fever vaccine responses in identical twins.

Source material: CD4+ T cells sorted from blood. These receptors were taken from a woman aged 18-35 years in good health.

The rearrangement uses TRBV27 and TRBJ2-3; possibly TRBD1 for D (6 bases). V dropped 5 bases and J dropped 2 bases, with 14 bases sitting between them. Germline V CDR1 and CDR2: MNHEY, SMNVEV (reference sequence). CDR3 length: 15 amino acids. The CDR3 region has the DNA TGTGCCAGCAGTCCCTTACAGGGTTACACAGATACGCAGTATTTT. It codes for CASSPLQGYTDTQYF.

This chain connects TRBV27 to TRBJ2-2; TRBD2 matches 12 bases. V lost 6 bases and J lost 10; bases outside the gene matches: 18. CDR3 length: 18 residues. Germline values: CDR1 MNHEY, CDR2 SMNVEV (reference sequence). The CDR3 bases are TGTGCCAGCAGAGCCCTAAGGGGGCTAGCGGGGGGGAATGCGGAGCTGTTTTTT. It encodes CASRALRGLAGGNAELFF.

The V and J genes are TRBV20-1 and TRBJ2-1, with 7 nucleotides matching TRBD2. Germline V gene sequence: CDR1 DFQATT, CDR2 SNEGSKA (reference sequence). V was clipped by 0 bases and J by 3 bases; unmatched bases: 8. The CDR3 length is 16 residues. DNA for the CDR3: TGCAGTGCTAGAGACCAAGCGGGGTTCGTCTACAATGAGCAGTTCTTC. Its translation: CSARDQAGFVYNEQFF.

This clonotype was seen ten or more times. J is TRBJ1-5 and V is TRBV6-2 or TRBV6-3, with TRBD1 as a possible D gene (6 bases). Germline CDR1 MNHEY, CDR2 SVGEGT. Trimming removed 2 bases from V and 3 bases from J, with 20 bases in between. This CDR3 has 18 amino acids. CDR3: CASSYRGRQGSYNQPQHF. For the CDR3, the DNA is TGTGCCAGCAGTTACAGAGGGCGGCAGGGGTCCTACAATCAGCCCCAGCATTTT.

The table lists this clonotype with a few counts. The chain's CDR3 is CASSLARTFGYTF. CDR3 DNA: TGTGCCAGCAGCTTGGCGAGGACCTTTGGCTACACCTTC. The chain uses TRBV5-6 and TRBJ1-2; D unclear. This CDR3 spans 13 amino acids. The germline gives CDR1 SGHDT, CDR2 YYEEEE. V lost 0 bases to trimming and J lost 7 bases, with 10 bases between them.

The chain couples TRBV5-4 to TRBJ1-2, with D perhaps matching TRBD1 (6 bases). Trimming took 0 bases from V and 3 from J, leaving 9 bases between them. This CDR3 has 14 residues. Looked up from germline, CDR1 is SGHNT and CDR2 is YYREEE (reference sequence). The CDR3 loop reads CASSLGTVDYGYTF. The DNA of the CDR3 is TGTGCCAGCAGCTTGGGGACAGTAGACTATGGCTACACCTTC.

In DNA, the CDR3 is TGTGCCAGCAGCTTTGAACCGGGGGGGACCTACAATGAGCAGTTCTTC. Residues: CASSFEPGGTYNEQFF. This chain links TRBV12-1 with TRBJ2-1; the table's D gene call, TRBD1, was not cross checked with the DNA. TRBV12-1 is a pseudogene locus. The CDR3 sequence is 16 residues long.

The chain recombines TRBV28 with TRBJ2-7; no clear D gene. V lost 5 bases to trimming and J lost 2 bases, with 10 bases between them. The CDR3 totals 13 residues. From germline, CDR1 is MDHEN and CDR2 SYDVKM. The DNA of the CDR3 is TGTGCCAGCAGTCCTAGGGTCCCCTACGAGCAGTACTTC. This sequence encodes CASSPRVPYEQYF. The whole variable domain, remainder taken from reference TRBV28 and TRBJ2-7, is DVKVTQSSRYLVKRTGEKVFLECVQDMDHENMFWYRQDPGLGLRLIYFSYDVKMKEKGDIPEGYSVSREKKERFSLILESASTNQTSMYLCASSPRVPYEQYFGPGTRLTVT.

This clonotype was recorded a few times. This chain links TRBV7-9 with TRBJ1-2, with 7 bases matching TRBD1. Germline CDR1 is SEHNR and CDR2 is FQNEAQ (reference sequence). CDR3 size: 15 residues. V was clipped by 2 bases and J by 3 bases; unmatched bases: 6. The CDR3 nucleotides are TGTGCCAGCAGCTTAAGGGAGACAGGGCACTATGGCTACACCTTC. This codes for CASSLRETGHYGYTF.

This clonotype has a count of ten or more. The chain is built from TRBV29-1 and TRBJ2-1, with 7 bases matching TRBD1. J gave up 7 bases and V 6 bases, and 12 bases lay outside the gene matches. CDR3 length: 14 amino acids. Looked up from germline, CDR1 is SQVTM and CDR2 is ANQGSEA. The CDR3 is CSVGRLTGSNEQFF. The CDR3 DNA reads as TGCAGCGTCGGGCGGTTGACAGGGTCAAATGAGCAGTTCTTC.

This clonotype was observed a handful of times. J is TRBJ1-1 and V is TRBV4-3; D unresolved. The CDR3 covers 14 residues. Trimming stripped 4 bases from V and 2 bases from J, with 11 bases between. CDR1 is LGHNA, CDR2 YSLEER, per germline. This CDR3 is CASSRGGENTEAFF. The CDR3 nucleotides read TGCGCCAGCAGCCGAGGCGGGGAAAACACTGAAGCTTTCTTT.

V gene TRBV27 combines with J gene TRBJ2-5, with 7 bases that match TRBD1. The germline V gene encodes CDR1 MNHEY and CDR2 SMNVEV (reference sequence). The CDR3 is 14 amino acids. Trimming at V came to 4 bases and at J to 6 bases, leaving 8 bases not matched to a gene. The CDR3 nucleotides are TGTGCCAGCAGTTCAGGACAGGTTGCTCAGACCCAGTACTTC. This gives the protein CASSSGQVAQTQYF.

This rearrangement joins TRBV20-1 to TRBJ2-1, with TRBD1 matching over 9 bases. The V gene's germline CDR1 is DFQATT and CDR2 SNEGSKA (reference sequence). The J segment lost 6 bases and the V segment lost 5 bases, leaving 8 bases of the junction unmatched. The CDR3 totals 14 residues. CDR3: CSAEGQGKVNEQFF. CDR3 DNA: TGCAGTGCTGAAGGACAGGGGAAGGTCAATGAGCAGTTCTTC.

This chain uses TRBV20-1 with TRBJ2-5; TRBD1 matches at 12 bases. This CDR3 contains 15 residues. The germline V gene has CDR1 DFQATT and CDR2 SNEGSKA (reference sequence). The ends lost 1 base at V and 8 bases at J; junction bases unmatched: 8. In DNA form, the CDR3 reads TGCAGTGCTAGAGCTCCCGAGGGACAGGGGGCTACCCAGTACTTC. Protein: CSARAPEGQGATQYF.

A few counts support this clonotype. The chain combines TRBV5-1 with TRBJ2-2; D gene ambiguous. Germline V gene lookup returns CDR1 SGHRS and CDR2 YFSETQ. V lost 6 bases and J 3 bases, leaving 15 bases between the germline ends. The CDR3 runs to 15 residues. CDR3 in DNA: TGCGCCAGCACCCAAAGCTTGGCGGACACCGGGGAGCTGTTTTTT. Translation gives CASTQSLADTGELFF.

This clonotype was seen a few times. The chain carries TRBV27 and TRBJ2-1; 8 nucleotides match TRBD1. V was clipped by 0 bases and J by 4 bases; unmatched bases: 8. The CDR3 is made up of 17 amino acids. Germline V CDR1 and CDR2: MNHEY, SMNVEV (reference sequence). CDR3 loop: CASSLSVRGPGYNEQFF. The CDR3 DNA follows: TGTGCCAGCAGTTTATCAGTCAGGGGGCCTGGGTACAATGAGCAGTTCTTC.

The V and J genes are TRBV4-3 and TRBJ2-7; a possible D gene is TRBD1 (6 bases). CDR3 length equals 14 residues. Germline V gene data show CDR1 as LGHNA and CDR2 as YSLEER. V was shortened by 4 bases and J by 4 bases, with 14 bases between the two germline ends. CDR3: CASSPRWGPYEQYF. The CDR3 DNA sequence: TGCGCCAGCAGCCCCCGCTGGGGGCCGTACGAGCAGTACTTC.

This clonotype came up a few times. The V call is TRBV5-1, the J call TRBJ2-6; no clear D gene. The CDR3 runs 18 residues. Germline V gene sequence: CDR1 SGHRS, CDR2 YFSETQ. The ends were cut back, 0 bases at V and 0 bases at J, with 13 bases in the middle. CDR3 residues: CASSLGGSTSSGANVLTF. DNA for the CDR3: TGCGCCAGCAGCTTGGGAGGTTCAACATCCTCTGGGGCCAACGTCCTGACTTTC.

The gene calls are TRBV5-6 and TRBJ2-1, with D possibly matching TRBD1 (6 bases). The CDR3 extends over 15 amino acids. Germline assignment: CDR1 SGHDT and CDR2 YYEEEE. V was clipped by 4 bases and J by 8 bases, with 19 bases between them. The CDR3 DNA is TGTGCCAGCAGCACAAAAAAACAGGGTACCCATGAGCAGTTCTTC. Amino acids: CASSTKKQGTHEQFF.

This clonotype showed up just a few times. The chain couples TRBV27 to TRBJ2-5, with 12 bases lining up with TRBD2. V dropped 5 bases and J dropped 1; count of bases not matched to a gene: 2. There are 15 residues in the CDR3. CDR1 and CDR2 (germline): MNHEY, SMNVEV (reference sequence). CDR3 loop: CASSTSGRTQETQYF. The DNA of the CDR3 is TGTGCCAGCAGTACTAGCGGGAGGACCCAAGAGACCCAGTACTTC.

This clonotype was detected only a few times. The V and J genes are TRBV20-1 and TRBJ2-5; D is unclear. Germline values: CDR1 DFQATT, CDR2 SNEGSKA (reference sequence). Trimming shortened V by 5 bases and J by 5 bases, and 9 bases separated the two germline ends. This CDR3 is 11 amino acids long. CDR3 protein: CSALWVETQYF. The CDR3 region has the DNA TGCAGTGCTTTATGGGTGGAGACCCAGTACTTC.

This clonotype came up a few times. The V gene is TRBV4-3, the J gene TRBJ2-1; 10 bases agree with TRBD2. The CDR3 has 16 residues. The V gene end was trimmed by 0 bases and the J gene end by 8 bases; junction bases not matched to a gene: 7. The germline V gene has CDR1 LGHNA and CDR2 YSLEER. Here the CDR3 DNA reads TGCGCCAGCAGCCAAGATCAAGCGGGAGGGCCCCATGAGCAGTTCTTC. It specifies CASSQDQAGGPHEQFF.

For this clonotype: A junction end diverges from the germline sequence, so it may reflect a read error. The chain uses TRBV7-7 and TRBJ2-5; 8 nucleotides line up with TRBD1. Per the germline V gene, CDR1 is SSHAT and CDR2 is FNYEAQ (reference sequence). The CDR3 contains 15 residues. The CDR3 protein is CASSLGSDRGETQYF. Here the CDR3 DNA reads TGTGCTAGCAGCTTAGGATCTGACAGGGGCGAGACCCAGTACTTC.

This clonotype was recorded only once. A much more abundant neighbour one base away suggests this may be a read error. The J gene is TRBJ2-7, the V gene TRBV5-1, with D perhaps TRBD1 (7 bases). Trimming pared 1 base from V and 2 bases from J, leaving 13 bases between. CDR1 and CDR2 (germline): SGHRS, YFSETQ. The CDR3 length is 15 residues. The CDR3 here is CASSLQQGGPYEQYF. The CDR3 nucleotides read TGCGCCAGCAGCTTGCAGCAGGGGGGCCCCTACGAGCAGTACTTC.

This clonotype was counted between two and nine times. J is TRBJ2-7 and V is TRBV7-2; no clear D. The CDR3 runs 14 residues. Trimming stripped 1 base from V and 8 bases from J, with 15 bases between. Germline CDR1 reads SGHTA; CDR2 reads FQGNSA. The CDR3 DNA reads as TGTGCCAGCAGCTTAGGGGTAGGGTCGGTGAAGCAGTACTTC. This encodes CASSLGVGSVKQYF.

This clonotype appeared a few times. This chain uses TRBV28 with TRBJ1-2, with D possibly being TRBD1 (5 bases). The CDR3 has 14 amino acids. Trimming stripped 8 bases from V and 0 bases from J, with 13 bases between. In germline, CDR1 is MDHEN, CDR2 SYDVKM. The CDR3, as DNA: TGTGCCAGCCACGGGACCGTAGCTAACTATGGCTACACCTTC. Translation: CASHGTVANYGYTF.